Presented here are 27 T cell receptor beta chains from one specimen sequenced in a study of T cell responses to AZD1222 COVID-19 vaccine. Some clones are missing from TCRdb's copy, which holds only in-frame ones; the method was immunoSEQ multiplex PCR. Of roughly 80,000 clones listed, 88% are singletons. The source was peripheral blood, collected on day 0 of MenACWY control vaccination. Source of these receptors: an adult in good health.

The CDR3 is CASSPLSVGGEKLFF. In nucleotides, the CDR3 is TGTGCCAGCAGCCCCCTGAGTGTAGGTGGGGAAAAACTGTTTTTT. The chain is built from TRBV7-2 and TRBJ1-4; D uncertain. Germline V CDR1 and CDR2: SGHTA, FQGNSA. V was clipped by 5 bases and J by 8 bases, with 18 bases between them. CDR3 size: 15 residues. Looking up the rest from reference TRBV7-2 and TRBJ1-4 gives the full variable domain: GAGVSQSPSNKVTEKGKDVELRCDPISGHTALYWYRQSLGQGLEFLIYFQGNSAPDKSGLPSDRFSAERTGGSVSTLTIQRTQQEDSAVYLCASSPLSVGGEKLFFGSGTQLSVL.

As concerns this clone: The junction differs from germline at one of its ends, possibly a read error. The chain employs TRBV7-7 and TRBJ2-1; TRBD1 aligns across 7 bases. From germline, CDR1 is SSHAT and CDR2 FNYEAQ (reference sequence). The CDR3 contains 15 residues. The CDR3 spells CASSLAHRGGSEQFF. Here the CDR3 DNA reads TGTGCTAGCAGCTTAGCCCACAGGGGTGGGAGTGAGCAGTTCTTC.

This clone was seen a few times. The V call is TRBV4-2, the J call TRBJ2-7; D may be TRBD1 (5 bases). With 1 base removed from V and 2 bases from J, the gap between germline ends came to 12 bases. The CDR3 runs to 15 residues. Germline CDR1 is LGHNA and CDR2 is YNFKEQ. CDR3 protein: CASSQGSGQTYEQYF. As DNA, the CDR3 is TGTGCCAGCAGCCAAGGTTCAGGGCAGACCTACGAGCAGTACTTC.

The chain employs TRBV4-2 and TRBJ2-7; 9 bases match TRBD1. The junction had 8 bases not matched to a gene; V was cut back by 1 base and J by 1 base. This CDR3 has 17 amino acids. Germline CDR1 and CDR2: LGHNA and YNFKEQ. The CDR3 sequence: CASSQALGGTGSYEQYF. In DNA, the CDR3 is TGTGCCAGCAGCCAAGCCCTTGGGGGGACAGGGTCCTACGAGCAGTACTTC.

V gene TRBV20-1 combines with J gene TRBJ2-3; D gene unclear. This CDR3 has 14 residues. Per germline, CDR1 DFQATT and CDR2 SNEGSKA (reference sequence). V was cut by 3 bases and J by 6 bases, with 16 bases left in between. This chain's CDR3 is CSASAPPEADTQYF. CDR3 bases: TGCAGTGCTAGTGCCCCCCCCGAGGCGGATACGCAGTATTTT.

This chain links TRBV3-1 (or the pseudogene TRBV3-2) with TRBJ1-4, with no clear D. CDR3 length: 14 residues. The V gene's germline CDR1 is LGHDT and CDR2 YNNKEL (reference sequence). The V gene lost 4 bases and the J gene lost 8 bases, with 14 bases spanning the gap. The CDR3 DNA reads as TGTGCCAGCAGCCCCGACAACCCAAGAGAAAAACTGTTTTTT. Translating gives CASSPDNPREKLFF.

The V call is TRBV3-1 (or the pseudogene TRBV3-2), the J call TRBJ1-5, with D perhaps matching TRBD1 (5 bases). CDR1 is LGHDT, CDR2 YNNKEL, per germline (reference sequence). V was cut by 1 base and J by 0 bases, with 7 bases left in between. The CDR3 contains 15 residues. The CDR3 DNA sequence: TGTGCCAGCAGCCAAGCGGGACGTAGCAATCAGCCCCAGCATTTT. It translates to CASSQAGRSNQPQHF.

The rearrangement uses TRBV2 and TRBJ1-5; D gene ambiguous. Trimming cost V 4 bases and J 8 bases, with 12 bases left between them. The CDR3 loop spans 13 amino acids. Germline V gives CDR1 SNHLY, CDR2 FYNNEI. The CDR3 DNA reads TGTGCCAGCAGTGTGGAAGGGTTAAAGCCCCAGCATTTT. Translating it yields CASSVEGLKPQHF.

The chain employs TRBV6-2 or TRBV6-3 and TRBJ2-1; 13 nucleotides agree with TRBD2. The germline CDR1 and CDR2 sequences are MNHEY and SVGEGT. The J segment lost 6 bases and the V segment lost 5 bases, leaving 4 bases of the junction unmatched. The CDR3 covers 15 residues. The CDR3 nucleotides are TGTGCCAGCAGTCGACTAGCGGGGGGAACCAATGAGCAGTTCTTC. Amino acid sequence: CASSRLAGGTNEQFF.

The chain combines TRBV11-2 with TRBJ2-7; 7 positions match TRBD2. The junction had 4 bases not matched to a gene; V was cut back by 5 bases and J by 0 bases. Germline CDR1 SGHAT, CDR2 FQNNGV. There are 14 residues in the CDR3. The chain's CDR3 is CASSPTSDSYEQYF. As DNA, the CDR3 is TGTGCCAGCAGCCCTACTAGCGACTCCTACGAGCAGTACTTC.

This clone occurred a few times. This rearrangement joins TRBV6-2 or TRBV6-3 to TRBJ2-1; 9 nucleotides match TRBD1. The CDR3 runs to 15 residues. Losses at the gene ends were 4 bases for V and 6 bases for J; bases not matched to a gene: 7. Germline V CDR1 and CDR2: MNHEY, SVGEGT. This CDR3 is CASSWGQGKGNEQFF. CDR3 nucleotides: TGTGCCAGCAGTTGGGGACAGGGAAAGGGCAATGAGCAGTTCTTC.

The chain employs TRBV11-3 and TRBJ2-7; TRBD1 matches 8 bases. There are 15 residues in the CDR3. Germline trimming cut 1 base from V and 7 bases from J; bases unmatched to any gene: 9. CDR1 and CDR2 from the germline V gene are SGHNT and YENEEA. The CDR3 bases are TGTGCCAGCAGCTTAGCCGGGACAGGCCTCCGTGAGCAGTACTTC. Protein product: CASSLAGTGLREQYF.

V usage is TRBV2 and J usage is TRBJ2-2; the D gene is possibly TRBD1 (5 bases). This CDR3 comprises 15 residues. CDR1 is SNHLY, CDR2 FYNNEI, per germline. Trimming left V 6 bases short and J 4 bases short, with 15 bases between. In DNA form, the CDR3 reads TGTGCCAGCAGATACCAGGGTAGTCGCACCGGGGAGCTGTTTTTT. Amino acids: CASRYQGSRTGELFF.

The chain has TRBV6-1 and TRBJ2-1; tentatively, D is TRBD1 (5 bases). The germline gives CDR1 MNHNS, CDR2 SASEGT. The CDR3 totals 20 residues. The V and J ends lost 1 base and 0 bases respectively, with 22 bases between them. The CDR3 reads CASSEVVGGAPRSSYNEQFF. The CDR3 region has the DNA TGTGCCAGCAGTGAAGTAGTGGGTGGGGCCCCCAGGAGCTCCTACAATGAGCAGTTCTTC.

CDR3 nucleotides: TGTGCCAGCAGTTCCCTCGACGAGCAGTACTTC. This encodes CASSSLDEQYF. The rearrangement links TRBV27 to TRBJ2-7, with D unresolved. V was cut by 4 bases and J by 5 bases, with 6 bases left in between. This CDR3 is built from 11 residues. The V gene's germline CDR1 is MNHEY and CDR2 SMNVEV (reference sequence).

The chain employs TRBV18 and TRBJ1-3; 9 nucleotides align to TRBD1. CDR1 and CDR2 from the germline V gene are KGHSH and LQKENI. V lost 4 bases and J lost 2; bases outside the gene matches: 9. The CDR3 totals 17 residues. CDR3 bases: TGTGCCAGCTCACTGGGACAGGGTCGGTTGACTGGAAACACCATATATTTT. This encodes CASSLGQGRLTGNTIYF.

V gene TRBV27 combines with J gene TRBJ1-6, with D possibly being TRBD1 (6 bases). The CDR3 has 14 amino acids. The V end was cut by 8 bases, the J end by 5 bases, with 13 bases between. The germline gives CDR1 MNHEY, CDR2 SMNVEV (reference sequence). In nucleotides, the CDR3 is TGTGCCAGCCGGCGGGACACTCATAATTCACCCCTCCACTTT. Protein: CASRRDTHNSPLHF.

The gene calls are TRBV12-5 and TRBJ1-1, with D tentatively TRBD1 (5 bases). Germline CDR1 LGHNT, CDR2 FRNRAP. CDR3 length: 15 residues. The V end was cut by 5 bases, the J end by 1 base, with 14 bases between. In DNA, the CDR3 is TGTGCTAGTGGTCTTCAAGGGACTGGGAACACTGAAGCTTTCTTT. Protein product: CASGLQGTGNTEAFF.

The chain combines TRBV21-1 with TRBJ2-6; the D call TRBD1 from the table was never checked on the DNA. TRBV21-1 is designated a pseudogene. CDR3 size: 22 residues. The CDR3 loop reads CASSKDLLGTAREPSGANVLTF. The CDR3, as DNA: TGTGCCAGCAGCAAAGACTTACTTGGGACAGCTCGGGAGCCCTCTGGGGCCAACGTCCTGACTTTC.

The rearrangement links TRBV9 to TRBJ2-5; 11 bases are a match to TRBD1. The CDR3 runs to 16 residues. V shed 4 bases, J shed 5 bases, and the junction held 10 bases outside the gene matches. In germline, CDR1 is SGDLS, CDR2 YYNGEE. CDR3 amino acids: CASSPTGQGALETQYF. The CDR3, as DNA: TGTGCCAGCAGCCCAACAGGACAGGGGGCTCTGGAGACCCAGTACTTC.

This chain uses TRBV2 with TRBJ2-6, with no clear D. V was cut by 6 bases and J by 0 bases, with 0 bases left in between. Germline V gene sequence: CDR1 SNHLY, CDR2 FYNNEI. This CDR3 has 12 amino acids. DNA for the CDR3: TGTGCCAGCAGCTCTGGGGCCAACGTCCTGACTTTC. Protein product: CASSSGANVLTF.

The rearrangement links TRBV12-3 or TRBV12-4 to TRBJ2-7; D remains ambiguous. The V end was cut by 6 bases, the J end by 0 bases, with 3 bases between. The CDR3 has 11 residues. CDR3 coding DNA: TGTGCCAGCAGGGACTCCTACGAGCAGTACTTC. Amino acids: CASRDSYEQYF.

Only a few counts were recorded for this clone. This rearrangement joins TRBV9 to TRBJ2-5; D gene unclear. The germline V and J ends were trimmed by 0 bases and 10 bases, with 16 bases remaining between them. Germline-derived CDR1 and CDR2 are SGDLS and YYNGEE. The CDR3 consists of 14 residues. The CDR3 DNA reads TGTGCCAGCAGCGTAGGCCAAGGTCGAATGGACCAGTACTTC. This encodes CASSVGQGRMDQYF.

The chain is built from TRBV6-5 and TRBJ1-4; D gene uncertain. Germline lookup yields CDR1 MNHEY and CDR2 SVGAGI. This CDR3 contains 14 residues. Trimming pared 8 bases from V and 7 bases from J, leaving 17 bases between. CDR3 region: CASGPGQAREKLFF. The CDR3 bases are TGTGCCAGCGGACCGGGCCAGGCGCGTGAAAAACTGTTTTTT.

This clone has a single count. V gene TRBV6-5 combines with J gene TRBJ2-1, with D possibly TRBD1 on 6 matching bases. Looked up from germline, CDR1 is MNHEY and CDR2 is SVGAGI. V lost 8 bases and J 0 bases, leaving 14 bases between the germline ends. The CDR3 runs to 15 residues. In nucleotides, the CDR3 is TGTGCCAGCGTATTCGACAGGCCCTCCTACAATGAGCAGTTCTTC. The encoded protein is CASVFDRPSYNEQFF.

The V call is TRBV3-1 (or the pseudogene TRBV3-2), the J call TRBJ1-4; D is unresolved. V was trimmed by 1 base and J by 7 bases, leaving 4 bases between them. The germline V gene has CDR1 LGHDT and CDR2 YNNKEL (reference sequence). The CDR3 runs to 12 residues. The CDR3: CASSQVREKLFF. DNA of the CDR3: TGTGCCAGCAGCCAAGTCCGTGAAAAACTGTTTTTT.

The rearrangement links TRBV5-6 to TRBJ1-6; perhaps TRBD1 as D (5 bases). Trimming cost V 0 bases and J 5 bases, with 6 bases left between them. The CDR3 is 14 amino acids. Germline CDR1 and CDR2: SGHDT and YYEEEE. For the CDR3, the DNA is TGTGCCAGCAGCTTGGAGGGGAATAATTCACCCCTCCACTTT. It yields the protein CASSLEGNNSPLHF.